Given below is one T cell receptor beta chain in context. What it binds is not known. This entry is derived from a study of siplizumab effects on memory and regulatory T cells. Broader study findings: Naive T cells were seemingly more diverse than memory cells, and major contributions to the alloresponse seemed to be made by them. Mappable CD4+ clones that were alloreactive averaged approximately 69% Treg-derived with siplizumab versus approximately 27% in controls. Confirmation that proliferating Tregs from siplizumab cultures had suppressive function was not obtained.

Profiling relied on immunoSEQ multiplex PCR, and the TCRdb table lists in-frame clones only, not all of them. This sample yields roughly 64,000 clones, of which around 96% are seen a single time; 0.095% belongs to the top ten. V lost 4 bases to trimming and J lost 12 bases, with 12 bases between them. In germline, CDR1 is MNHNY, CDR2 SVGAGI (reference sequence). This CDR3 region has 11 residues. The sample was naive CD8+ T cells sorted from blood. The receptor's source is a human donor in good health. The chain combines TRBV6-6 with TRBJ2-5; no definite D call. The CDR3 here is CASSSDSYKYF. CDR3 nucleotides: TGTGCCAGCAGTTCTGATTCCTACAAGTACTTC.